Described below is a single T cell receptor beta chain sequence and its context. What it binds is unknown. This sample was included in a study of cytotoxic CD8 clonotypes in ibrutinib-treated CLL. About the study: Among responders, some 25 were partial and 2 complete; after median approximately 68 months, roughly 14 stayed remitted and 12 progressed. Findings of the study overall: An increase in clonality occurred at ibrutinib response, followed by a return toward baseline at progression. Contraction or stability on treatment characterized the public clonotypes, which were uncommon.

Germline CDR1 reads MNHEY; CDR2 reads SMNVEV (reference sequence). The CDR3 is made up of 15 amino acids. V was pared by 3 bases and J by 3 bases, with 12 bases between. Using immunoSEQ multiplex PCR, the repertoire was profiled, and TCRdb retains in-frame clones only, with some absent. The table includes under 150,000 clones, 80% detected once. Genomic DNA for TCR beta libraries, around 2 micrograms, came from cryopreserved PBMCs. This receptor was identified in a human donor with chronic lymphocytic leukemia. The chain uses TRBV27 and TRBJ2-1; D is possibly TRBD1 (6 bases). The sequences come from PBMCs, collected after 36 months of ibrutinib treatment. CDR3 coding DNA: TGTGCCAGCAGTTTGGGTACAGGGAGCTACAATGAGCAGTTCTTC. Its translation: CASSLGTGSYNEQFF.